The next 16 T cell receptor beta chains were all read from a single sample in a study of T-cell reconstitution after alpha-beta-depleted transplantation in children. Unique molecular identifiers tagged the TCRbeta library. TCRdb independently ran MiXCR on the PCR reads; one entry per CDR3 protein. The data contain a few hundred thousand distinct CDR3 sequences, about 8.8% of them seen just once; the ten biggest clones take up 5.1%. The material sequenced was PBMCs from the stem cell graft donor, taken from the stem cell graft. Receptors were obtained from a human donor who donated a stem cell graft to a child with SCID.

There are many counts of this clonotype. The chain uses TRBV4-1 and TRBJ2-1; 10 bases align to TRBD1. Germline values: CDR1 MGHRA, CDR2 YSYEKL. The CDR3 is 17 amino acids. V lost 4 bases and J lost 7; bases outside the gene matches: 13. The CDR3 nucleotides are TGCGCCAGCAGCCTCCTGACGAGGGACAGGGGTTGGAATGAGCAGTTCTTC. Amino acids: CASSLLTRDRGWNEQFF.

Ten or more counts support this clonotype. This chain uses TRBV9 with TRBJ1-4, with D uncertain. With 0 bases removed from V and 0 bases from J, the gap between germline ends came to 6 bases. The CDR3 has 15 amino acids. Germline V gene sequence: CDR1 SGDLS, CDR2 YYNGEE. The CDR3 DNA reads TGTGCCAGCAGCGTAGGGGAGGCAACTAATGAAAAACTGTTTTTT. Translation gives CASSVGEATNEKLFF.

This clonotype appeared many times. The rearrangement links TRBV6-5 to TRBJ2-7, with D maybe TRBD1 (5 bases). V lost 7 bases and J 0 bases, leaving 10 bases between the germline ends. CDR3 length: 13 residues. Germline V lookup: CDR1 MNHEY, CDR2 SVGAGI. The CDR3 protein is CASNPRGSYEQYF. The CDR3 nucleotides are TGTGCCAGCAACCCTAGGGGCTCCTACGAGCAGTACTTC.

This clonotype was observed a handful of times. A read error is possible here, since a much larger clone lies one base away. The chain is built from TRBV15 and TRBJ1-2; no definite D call. The V gene's germline CDR1 is LNHNV and CDR2 YYDKDF (reference sequence). This CDR3 is built from 15 residues. CDR3 coding DNA: TGTGCCACCAGCAGAGAAAAAATGGCTAACTATGGCTACCCCTTC. It specifies CATSREKMANYGYPF. Full variable domain (outside the CDR3, taken from reference TRBV15 and TRBJ1-2): DAMVIQNPRYQVTQFGKPVTLSCSQTLNHNVMYWYQQKSSQAPKLLFHYYDKDFNNEADTPDNFQSRRPNTSFCFLDIRSPGLGDTAMYLCATSREKMANYGYPFGSGTRLTVV.

This clonotype was observed many times. The rearrangement uses TRBV4-3 and TRBJ2-3; the match to TRBD2 covers 7 bases. Germline values: CDR1 LGHNA, CDR2 YSLEER. This CDR3 is 14 amino acids long. Germline trimming cut 4 bases from V and 2 bases from J; bases unmatched to any gene: 3. The CDR3 DNA reads TGCGCCAGCAGCCTAAGCGGGAACACAGATACGCAGTATTTT. It translates to CASSLSGNTDTQYF.

The rearrangement uses TRBV2 and TRBJ2-3; TRBD2 agrees at 8 bases. J lost 2 bases, V lost 10 bases, and 8 bases had no gene match. This CDR3 spans 14 amino acids. CDR1 is SNHLY and CDR2 is FYNNEI in the germline V gene. The CDR3 coding sequence is TGTGCCACCGCTCCGGGACTAGACACAGATACGCAGTATTTT. This gives the protein CATAPGLDTDTQYF.

This clonotype was observed at least ten times. The CDR3 DNA reads TGTGCCAGCATCCCCGCGGGGGCCTCTGAAGCTTTCTTT. Amino acid sequence: CASIPAGASEAFF. The genes are TRBV7-9 and TRBJ1-1, with a possible D match to TRBD1 (6 bases). This CDR3 contains 13 residues. V was clipped by 7 bases and J by 6 bases, with 15 bases between them. Per germline, CDR1 SEHNR and CDR2 FQNEAQ (reference sequence).

This clonotype was seen ten or more times. The CDR3: CASSPDRAAFFTDTQYF. CDR3 nucleotide sequence: TGTGCCAGCTCACCCGACAGGGCAGCTTTTTTCACAGATACGCAGTATTTT. V is TRBV18 and J is TRBJ2-3; 7 bases map to TRBD1. CDR1 and CDR2 (germline): KGHSH, LQKENI. CDR3 length: 17 residues. J lost 2 bases, V lost 3 bases, and 11 bases had no gene match.

This clonotype appeared a few times. V and J are TRBV18 and TRBJ1-1; the D is unclear. The CDR3 runs 12 residues. Germline V CDR1 and CDR2: KGHSH, LQKENI. V lost 0 bases, J lost 11 bases, and 10 bases lay in between. CDR3 DNA sequence: TGTGCCAGCTCACCACCGTTGCAGGAGGCTTTCTTT. Its protein product is CASSPPLQEAFF.

This clonotype was seen at least ten times. This chain links TRBV7-9 with TRBJ1-5; 7 bases map to TRBD1. This CDR3 has 15 residues. Germline loops: CDR1 SEHNR, CDR2 FQNEAQ (reference sequence). The V gene end was trimmed by 1 base and the J gene end by 3 bases; junction bases not matched to a gene: 3. CDR3 protein: CASSLVGTVNQPQHF. The CDR3 region has the DNA TGTGCCAGCAGCTTAGTAGGGACAGTCAATCAGCCCCAGCATTTT.

This clonotype came up many times. The gene calls are TRBV18 and TRBJ2-3; D is unclear. The germline CDR1 and CDR2 sequences are KGHSH and LQKENI. The V end was cut by 8 bases, the J end by 0 bases, with 3 bases between. The CDR3 has 11 amino acids. The CDR3 spells CASLSTDTQYF. CDR3 coding DNA: TGTGCCAGCCTCAGCACAGATACGCAGTATTTT.

The gene calls are TRBV20-1 and TRBJ1-1, with 8 bases that match TRBD1. This CDR3 comprises 15 residues. V gave up 1 base and J gave up 4 bases; unmatched junction bases: 8. Germline V CDR1 and CDR2: DFQATT, SNEGSKA (reference sequence). The CDR3 DNA sequence: TGCAGTGCTAGAGCTCTATCTACAGGGGGCACTGAAGCTTTCTTT. Amino acid sequence: CSARALSTGGTEAFF.

This clonotype was counted only a few times. The chain joins TRBV5-6 to TRBJ2-5, with a tentative D call TRBD2 (5 bases). CDR3 size: 14 residues. CDR1 SGHDT and CDR2 YYEEEE come from the germline V gene. Between the trimmed V and J ends, which lost 2 bases and 5 bases, there was a span of 13 bases. The CDR3 DNA reads as TGTGCCAGCAGCTTTGGAGGACGGCAGGAGACCCAGTACTTC. Its protein is CASSFGGRQETQYF.

This clonotype has at least ten counts. The V and J genes are TRBV20-1 and TRBJ2-4, with a weak D call TRBD1 (6 bases). This CDR3 has 16 amino acids. Germline CDR1 is DFQATT and CDR2 is SNEGSKA (reference sequence). Trimming removed 5 bases at V and 2 bases at J, with 19 bases between. The CDR3 DNA is TGCAGTGCTTATACAGGGATTACTTTTCCCAAAAACATTCAGTACTTC. This codes for CSAYTGITFPKNIQYF.

The rearrangement uses TRBV15 and TRBJ2-5; tentative D call: TRBD2 (5 bases). CDR1 is LNHNV, CDR2 YYDKDF, per germline (reference sequence). The CDR3 is made up of 13 amino acids. V was pared by 6 bases and J by 5 bases, with 13 bases between. Written as DNA, the CDR3 is TGTGCCACCAGTTACCTTCCGGGGGAGACCCAGTACTTC. Protein: CATSYLPGETQYF.

This clonotype was observed at least ten times. V and J are TRBV7-9 and TRBJ1-2, with D uncertain. Germline lookup yields CDR1 SEHNR and CDR2 FQNEAQ (reference sequence). This CDR3 comprises 16 residues. The V gene lost 6 bases and the J gene lost 5 bases, with 22 bases spanning the gap. CDR3 protein: CASSISRSEIWYGYTF. The CDR3 DNA follows: TGTGCCAGCAGTATATCACGCTCAGAGATCTGGTATGGCTACACCTTC.